The 8 T cell receptor beta chains reported below all come from one sample, sequenced in a study of cytomegalovirus exposure and HLA in healthy donors. Sequencing used immunoSEQ multiplex PCR; TCRdb keeps in-frame clones, though not all of them. The sample yields roughly 140,000 clones, roughly nine tenths seen once. Input material: PBMCs. Source of these receptors: a man aged 18 to 30 in good health and CMV-seronegative.

V is TRBV6-1 and J is TRBJ1-2, with D possibly TRBD1 on 6 matching bases. Trimming removed 4 bases at V and 4 bases at J, with 13 bases between. From germline, CDR1 is MNHNS and CDR2 SASEGT. This CDR3 comprises 14 residues. CDR3 in amino acids: CASSGIQGLYGYTF. The CDR3 DNA follows: TGTGCCAGCAGTGGAATACAGGGCCTCTATGGCTACACCTTC.

CDR3 in amino acids: CASRAIQGADGPQHF. The CDR3 nucleotides read TGTGCCAGCAGAGCTATACAGGGGGCCGACGGGCCCCAGCATTTT. The V call is TRBV6-1, the J call TRBJ1-5, with 9 bases lining up with TRBD1. V shed 6 bases and J 9 bases; nucleotides not matched to a gene: 12. The CDR3 has 15 residues. CDR1 and CDR2 from the germline V gene are MNHNS and SASEGT.

J is TRBJ2-1 and V is TRBV5-6; TRBD2 agrees at 9 bases. Per germline, CDR1 SGHDT and CDR2 YYEEEE. J gave up 4 bases and V 1 base, and 9 bases lay outside the gene matches. CDR3 size: 17 residues. CDR3 residues: CASSLYGSGGHYNEQFF. CDR3 DNA: TGTGCCAGCAGCTTGTATGGAAGCGGGGGGCATTACAATGAGCAGTTCTTC.

This chain uses TRBV5-4 with TRBJ2-7, with 14 bases that match TRBD2. The V segment lost 4 bases and the J segment 5 bases; nucleotides outside the gene matches: 5. Germline values: CDR1 SGHNT, CDR2 YYREEE (reference sequence). CDR3 length: 15 amino acids. For the CDR3, the DNA is TGTGCCAGCAGCCCGGCGGGACTAGCGGGAGACGAGCAGTACGTC. It is translated as CASSPAGLAGDEQYV.

The chain carries TRBV30 and TRBJ1-5; no clear D gene. The CDR3 consists of 16 residues. From germline, CDR1 is GTSNPN and CDR2 SVGIG (reference sequence). The V end lost 0 bases, the J end lost 2 bases, and 14 bases lay between the germline ends. Here the CDR3 reads CAWSVEGSIGNQPQHF. Written as DNA, the CDR3 is TGTGCCTGGAGTGTCGAGGGCTCTATTGGCAATCAGCCCCAGCATTTT.

The chain is built from TRBV7-2 and TRBJ2-7; 9 positions agree with TRBD1. The V segment lost 5 bases and the J segment 0 bases; nucleotides outside the gene matches: 11. The CDR3 covers 17 residues. CDR1 is SGHTA and CDR2 is FQGNSA in the germline V gene. The CDR3 loop is CASSPGQGPFSSYEQYF. CDR3 coding DNA: TGTGCCAGCAGCCCGGGACAGGGCCCTTTTAGCTCCTACGAGCAGTACTTC.

The chain employs TRBV11-3 and TRBJ2-3; 7 bases match TRBD2. Germline CDR1 SGHNT, CDR2 YENEEA. CDR3 length equals 16 residues. V dropped 0 bases and J dropped 4; count of bases not matched to a gene: 7. The CDR3: CASSLDLVGGADTQYF. In DNA form, the CDR3 reads TGTGCCAGCAGCTTAGATCTAGTGGGGGGGGCAGATACGCAGTATTTT.

This clone showed up just once. The CDR3 DNA is TGTGCCAGTAGTATTGGTTTAACGGGAGGGCCAAATGAGCAGTTCTTC. Protein sequence: CASSIGLTGGPNEQFF. The chain carries TRBV19 and TRBJ2-1; 8 bases agree with TRBD2. With 3 bases clipped from V and 7 bases from J, the junction kept 11 bases outside the gene matches. CDR1 LNHDA and CDR2 SQIVND come from the germline V gene (reference sequence). The CDR3 extends over 16 amino acids.